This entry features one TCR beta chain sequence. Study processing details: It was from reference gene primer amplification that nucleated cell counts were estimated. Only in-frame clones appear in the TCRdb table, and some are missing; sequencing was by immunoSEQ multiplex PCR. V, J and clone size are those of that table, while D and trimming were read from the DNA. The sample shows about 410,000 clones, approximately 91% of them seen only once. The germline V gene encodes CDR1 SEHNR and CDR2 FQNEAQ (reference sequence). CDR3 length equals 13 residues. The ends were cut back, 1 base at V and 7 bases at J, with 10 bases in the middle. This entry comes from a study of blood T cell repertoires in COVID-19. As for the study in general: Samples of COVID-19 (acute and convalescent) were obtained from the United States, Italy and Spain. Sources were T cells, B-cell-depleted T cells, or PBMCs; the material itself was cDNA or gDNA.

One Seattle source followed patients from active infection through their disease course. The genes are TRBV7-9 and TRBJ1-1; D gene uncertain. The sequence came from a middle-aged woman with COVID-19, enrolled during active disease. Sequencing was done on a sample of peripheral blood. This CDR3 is CASSLELSGEAFF. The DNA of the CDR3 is TGTGCCAGCAGCTTAGAATTGAGTGGTGAAGCTTTCTTT.